The 20 T cell receptor beta chains listed next were all sequenced from one sample in a study of blood T cell repertoires in COVID-19. Profiling relied on immunoSEQ multiplex PCR, and the TCRdb table lists in-frame clones only, not all of them. The sample contains approximately 89,000 clones, 85% to 95% of which appear only once. The sequencing input was peripheral blood. The receptor set was obtained from a woman aged 55-70 years with active COVID-19.

The rearrangement uses TRBV29-1 and TRBJ1-2; TRBD1 matches 7 bases. V was clipped by 6 bases and J by 5 bases; unmatched bases: 9. This CDR3 contains 13 residues. Per germline, CDR1 SQVTM and CDR2 ANQGSEA. CDR3: CSVLREGAYGYTF. The DNA of the CDR3 is TGCAGCGTCCTCCGGGAGGGGGCTTATGGCTACACCTTC.

This chain links TRBV27 with TRBJ2-7; the match to TRBD1 covers 8 bases. The CDR3 sequence is 13 residues long. Germline CDR1 is MNHEY and CDR2 is SMNVEV (reference sequence). Losses at the gene ends were 2 bases for V and 4 bases for J; bases not matched to a gene: 1. CDR3 nucleotide sequence: TGTGCCAGCAGTTTAGACAGGGGTTACGAGCAGTACTTC. It is translated as CASSLDRGYEQYF.

The gene calls are TRBV6-6 and TRBJ1-3, with 7 bases fitting TRBD1. Germline assignment: CDR1 MNHNY and CDR2 SVGAGI (reference sequence). The CDR3 runs to 15 residues. V was pared by 6 bases and J by 4 bases, with 9 bases of the junction left unmatched. CDR3 loop: CASRLSTGLGNTIYF. Here the CDR3 DNA reads TGTGCCAGCAGGCTTTCGACAGGGTTAGGAAACACCATATATTTT.

The rearrangement links TRBV6-5 to TRBJ2-4; TRBD1 agrees at 9 bases. Per the germline V gene, CDR1 is MNHEY and CDR2 is SVGAGI. This CDR3 region has 11 residues. The J segment lost 15 bases and the V segment lost 5 bases, leaving 5 bases of the junction unmatched. CDR3 DNA: TGTGCCAGCAGTCCGGGACAGGGATGGTACTTC. Amino acids: CASSPGQGWYF.

The V gene is TRBV19, the J gene TRBJ1-2; possibly TRBD1 for D (5 bases). Trimming took off 7 bases at V and 11 bases at J, with 14 bases between the two ends. Germline V gives CDR1 LNHDA, CDR2 SQIVND (reference sequence). The CDR3 consists of 11 residues. CDR3 DNA sequence: TGTGCCAGTAATGGGGCAGCCGATTACACCTTC. Protein: CASNGAADYTF.

Of note for this clone: Other DNA sequences in this sample translate to the same CDR3. The genes are TRBV4-3 and TRBJ1-4; weak D call: TRBD1 (5 bases). There are 14 residues in the CDR3. Germline CDR1 reads LGHNA; CDR2 reads YSLEER. The V end was cut by 1 base, the J end by 7 bases, with 10 bases between. The CDR3: CASSQGQGGEKLFF. The CDR3 bases are TGCGCCAGCAGCCAAGGTCAGGGTGGTGAAAAACTGTTTTTT.

The chain uses TRBV12-5 and TRBJ2-2, with D perhaps matching TRBD2 (6 bases). This CDR3 is built from 12 residues. The ends were cut back, 7 bases at V and 10 bases at J, with 13 bases in the middle. Germline V gene data show CDR1 as LGHNT and CDR2 as FRNRAP. The CDR3 here is CASALGGMELFF. The DNA of the CDR3 is TGTGCTAGTGCCCTGGGGGGAATGGAGCTGTTTTTT. Using reference TRBV12-5 and TRBJ2-2 for the parts outside the CDR3, the full variable domain is DARVTQTPRHKVTEMGQEVTMRCQPILGHNTVFWYRQTMMQGLELLAYFRNRAPLDDSGMPKDRFSAEMPDATLATLKIQPSEPRDSAVYFCASALGGMELFFGEGSRLTVL.

The chain links TRBV12-3 or TRBV12-4 to TRBJ1-5; maybe TRBD1 (5 bases). This CDR3 is 13 amino acids long. V lost 5 bases to trimming and J lost 7 bases, with 12 bases between them. The CDR3 sequence is CASSQGLGQPQHF. CDR3 nucleotides: TGTGCCAGCAGTCAGGGACTGGGCCAGCCCCAGCATTTT.

The V and J genes are TRBV3-1 (or the pseudogene TRBV3-2) and TRBJ1-2; 7 bases are shared with TRBD1. Losses at the gene ends were 4 bases for V and 4 bases for J; bases not matched to a gene: 6. CDR3 length equals 14 residues. CDR1 and CDR2 from the germline V gene are LGHDT and YNNKEL (reference sequence). Here the CDR3 reads CASSPRGAGYGYTF. In DNA form, the CDR3 reads TGTGCCAGCAGCCCCAGGGGGGCGGGCTATGGCTACACCTTC.

The chain carries TRBV6-1 and TRBJ2-3, with D tentatively TRBD2 (5 bases). The germline CDR1 and CDR2 sequences are MNHNS and SASEGT. This CDR3 is 16 amino acids long. The V end was cut by 4 bases, the J end by 2 bases, with 16 bases between. CDR3 loop: CASSVGLKTTTDTQYF. The CDR3 region has the DNA TGTGCCAGCAGTGTAGGACTCAAAACCACCACAGATACGCAGTATTTT.

About this clone itself: The same CDR3 can be traced to other DNA sequences in this sample. V usage is TRBV18 and J usage is TRBJ1-2; a possible D gene is TRBD1 (5 bases). Germline values: CDR1 KGHSH, CDR2 LQKENI. Trimming took 6 bases from V and 2 from J, leaving 10 bases between them. The CDR3 is made up of 13 amino acids. The chain's CDR3 is CASSPGQNYGYTF. The CDR3 DNA reads TGTGCCAGCTCGCCAGGGCAAAACTATGGCTACACCTTC. Full variable domain (rest looked up from reference TRBV18 and TRBJ1-2): NAGVMQNPRHLVRRRGQEARLRCSPMKGHSHVYWYRQLPEEGLKFMVYLQKENIIDESGMPKERFSAEFPKEGPSILRIQQVVRGDSAAYFCASSPGQNYGYTFGSGTRLTVV.

This chain links TRBV10-3 with TRBJ1-6; tentatively, D is TRBD1 (5 bases). There are 13 residues in the CDR3. Trimming took 10 bases from V and 5 from J, leaving 12 bases between them. Germline assignment: CDR1 ENHRY and CDR2 SYGVKD. The CDR3 nucleotides read TGTGCCACCAGGACACCTAATAATTCACCCCTCCACTTT. Protein product: CATRTPNNSPLHF.

The chain employs TRBV4-2 and TRBJ2-5; 7 nucleotides align to TRBD1. The CDR3 extends over 13 amino acids. Losses at the gene ends were 2 bases for V and 3 bases for J; bases not matched to a gene: 0. In germline, CDR1 is LGHNA, CDR2 YNFKEQ. The CDR3 DNA is TGTGCCAGCAGCCAAACAGGGGAAGAGACCCAGTACTTC. Translating it yields CASSQTGEETQYF.

The chain links TRBV4-3 to TRBJ2-7, with a possible D match to TRBD2 (6 bases). This CDR3 is 16 amino acids long. Germline CDR1 LGHNA, CDR2 YSLEER. Trimming cost V 4 bases and J 0 bases, with 16 bases left between them. The DNA for the CDR3 is TGCGCCAGCAGCCGCAACCGGGACTCCCTCTCCTACGAGCAGTACTTC. Translation: CASSRNRDSLSYEQYF.

The genes are TRBV18 and TRBJ1-5; D gene uncertain. V dropped 3 bases and J dropped 5 bases, with 11 bases sitting between them. This CDR3 has 14 amino acids. The V gene's germline CDR1 is KGHSH and CDR2 LQKENI. The CDR3 reads CASSPRGSDQPQHF. DNA of the CDR3: TGTGCCAGCTCACCTCGAGGGTCCGATCAGCCCCAGCATTTT.

The V gene is TRBV9, the J gene TRBJ2-5; 8 bases are shared with TRBD1. Germline V gene sequence: CDR1 SGDLS, CDR2 YYNGEE. Trimming took 0 bases from V and 4 from J; bases not matched to a gene: 17. This CDR3 contains 19 residues. CDR3 sequence: CASSVANGQGGLVAETQYF. The CDR3 DNA reads TGTGCCAGCAGCGTAGCTAATGGACAGGGTGGATTGGTAGCAGAGACCCAGTACTTC. Full variable domain (rest looked up from reference TRBV9 and TRBJ2-5): DSGVTQTPKHLITATGQRVTLRCSPRSGDLSVYWYQQSLDQGLQFLIQYYNGEERAKGNILERFSAQQFPDLHSELNLSSLELGDSALYFCASSVANGQGGLVAETQYFGPGTRLLVL.

This clone was picked up one time. J is TRBJ2-1 and V is TRBV7-6; TRBD2 aligns across 10 bases. In germline, CDR1 is SGHVS, CDR2 FNYEAQ. The CDR3 is made up of 15 amino acids. V gave up 5 bases and J gave up 4 bases; unmatched junction bases: 5. CDR3 bases: TGTGCCAGCAGCCTCGGACTAGCGGAATACAATGAGCAGTTCTTC. As protein: CASSLGLAEYNEQFF.

J is TRBJ1-6 and V is TRBV7-2, with D tentatively TRBD1 (6 bases). The CDR3 has 16 residues. With 3 bases removed from V and 0 bases from J, the gap between germline ends came to 9 bases. The V gene's germline CDR1 is SGHTA and CDR2 FQGNSA. The CDR3 loop reads CASSLQGTSYNSPLHF. The CDR3 coding sequence is TGTGCCAGCAGCTTGCAGGGGACCTCCTATAATTCACCCCTCCACTTT.

This clone was counted between two and nine times. The V gene is TRBV4-2, the J gene TRBJ2-5; no clear D. Trimming removed 4 bases at V and 2 bases at J, with 20 bases between. Germline loops: CDR1 LGHNA, CDR2 YNFKEQ. This CDR3 has 17 amino acids. CDR3 amino acids: CASSRAWATDSQETQYF. CDR3 in DNA: TGTGCCAGCAGCCGTGCATGGGCAACCGATAGTCAAGAGACCCAGTACTTC.

The chain recombines TRBV24-1 with TRBJ2-7, with D uncertain. Germline V lookup: CDR1 KGHDR, CDR2 SFDVKD. The V gene lost 5 bases and the J gene lost 6 bases, with 13 bases spanning the gap. The CDR3 is made up of 13 amino acids. The CDR3 loop is CATSGSSVGEQYF. The CDR3 coding sequence is TGTGCCACCAGTGGGTCGAGCGTGGGCGAGCAGTACTTC.